The TCR beta chain under discussion was sequenced for a study of post-analysis software for immune sequencing data. Findings and caveats of the study: Batch-mates among the samples co-clustered strongly by F measure. Patients carried five TRBV segments more frequently than controls did, and TRBV5-6, TRBV5-1 and TRBV20-1 were among them.

Only a few counts were recorded for this clonotype. What it binds is unknown. Every TCR beta cDNA library bore unique molecular identifiers. TCRdb analysed the PCR reads with MiXCR anew, one entry per CDR3 protein. In the table there are more than 500,000 distinct CDR3 sequences, under 40% of which are singletons. Trimming removed 6 bases from V and 1 base from J, with 9 bases in between. The CDR3 length is 13 residues. Germline CDR1 MNHNS, CDR2 SASEGT. This chain links TRBV6-1 with TRBJ1-2, with D unclear. The receptor's source is a girl aged 2-17 years with multiple sclerosis. The specimen was blood. This chain's CDR3 is CASSRELNYGYTF. The CDR3 DNA reads as TGTGCCAGCAGCCGTGAGCTTAACTATGGCTACACCTTC.